The 27 T cell receptor beta chains listed next were all sequenced from one sample in a study of naive and memory T cell subsets. Whole blood, about 2.5 ml, came from adult healthy volunteers. Blood and skin TCR RNA was reverse transcribed with alpha and beta constant primers. TCRdb reanalysed the 5' RACE reads using MiXCR and keeps one entry per CDR3 protein. Altogether roughly 26,000 distinct CDR3 sequences are present, approximately 24% being singletons, with the ten largest covering over 1.5%. These receptors were collected from a female donor in good health.

This chain links TRBV20-1 with TRBJ1-6, with D unclear. CDR1 is DFQATT and CDR2 is SNEGSKA in the germline V gene (reference sequence). V lost 3 bases to trimming and J lost 3 bases, with 6 bases between them. This CDR3 has 13 residues. The CDR3 DNA is TGCAGTGCTAGGGCGAACTATAATTCACCCCTCCACTTT. It translates to CSARANYNSPLHF.

In this sample, this clonotype turned up a few times. The chain uses TRBV18 and TRBJ1-1, with 11 bases aligning to TRBD1. This CDR3 is built from 16 residues. CDR1 KGHSH and CDR2 LQKENI come from the germline V gene. V shed 6 bases and J 3 bases; nucleotides not matched to a gene: 9. In nucleotides, the CDR3 is TGTGCCAGCTCGCGGACAGGGGGCGATTCCTACACTGAAGCTTTCTTT. It codes for CASSRTGGDSYTEAFF.

This clonotype is medium-sized by share. CDR3 sequence: CASSLGPKWGQGARDTQYF. CDR3 in DNA: TGTGCCAGCAGCTTAGGCCCCAAGTGGGGACAGGGGGCGAGAGATACGCAGTATTTT. V usage is TRBV11-3 and J usage is TRBJ2-3, with 12 bases aligning to TRBD1. Germline V CDR1 and CDR2: SGHNT, YENEEA. The trim removed 1 base at V and 5 bases at J, leaving 13 bases unmatched. This CDR3 is 19 amino acids long.

This chain joins TRBV5-1 and TRBJ1-1; D not resolved. This CDR3 spans 13 amino acids. Looked up from germline, CDR1 is SGHRS and CDR2 is YFSETQ. Trimming removed 7 bases at V and 0 bases at J, with 10 bases between. The CDR3 reads CASQDYLNTEAFF. CDR3 DNA: TGCGCCAGCCAGGATTATCTGAACACTGAAGCTTTCTTT.

The CDR3 sequence: CASSSASGSSGANVLTF. The DNA of the CDR3 is TGTGCCAGCAGCTCGGCTAGCGGGAGCTCCGGGGCCAACGTCCTGACTTTC. The chain has TRBV7-6 and TRBJ2-6; 10 nucleotides align to TRBD2. V lost 4 bases and J lost 4; bases outside the gene matches: 7. The CDR3 is 17 amino acids. Germline V gives CDR1 SGHVS, CDR2 FNYEAQ.

In its sample, this clonotype was seen many times. CDR3 sequence: CSALRRASGKYEQYF. CDR3 DNA sequence: TGCAGTGCACTCCGTCGGGCTAGCGGGAAATACGAGCAGTACTTC. This chain links TRBV20-1 with TRBJ2-7; 9 bases align to TRBD2. V lost 6 bases to trimming and J lost 4 bases; unmatched junction nucleotides: 13. The CDR3 has 15 residues. The germline gives CDR1 DFQATT, CDR2 SNEGSKA (reference sequence).

This clonotype came up a few times. The chain is built from TRBV7-3 and TRBJ2-1, with D perhaps TRBD2 (5 bases). Germline-derived CDR1 and CDR2 are SGHTA and FQGTGA. This CDR3 contains 14 residues. Trimming removed 8 bases from V and 4 bases from J, with 15 bases in between. DNA of the CDR3: TGTGCCAGCGGTTCGGGGTTACCGTACAATGAGCAGTTCTTC. This sequence encodes CASGSGLPYNEQFF.

This clonotype is medium-sized (0.01 to 0.1%) in the sample. V and J are TRBV5-6 and TRBJ2-1; 7 nucleotides agree with TRBD2. Germline values: CDR1 SGHDT, CDR2 YYEEEE. The CDR3 has 16 amino acids. The J segment lost 0 bases and the V segment lost 0 bases, leaving 3 bases of the junction unmatched. CDR3 coding DNA: TGTGCCAGCAGCTTGGATCTAGCGGTCTCCTACAATGAGCAGTTCTTC. Translation gives CASSLDLAVSYNEQFF.

This clonotype was found many times. The V gene is TRBV11-3, the J gene TRBJ2-1; D not certain. The V gene lost 3 bases and the J gene lost 6 bases, with 6 bases spanning the gap. From germline, CDR1 is SGHNT and CDR2 YENEEA. The CDR3 has 12 residues. The CDR3 here is CASSFNANEQFF. In DNA, the CDR3 is TGTGCCAGCAGCTTTAATGCCAATGAGCAGTTCTTC.

The J gene is TRBJ1-2, the V gene TRBV20-1; D gene unclear. CDR1 DFQATT and CDR2 SNEGSKA come from the germline V gene (reference sequence). Between the trimmed V and J ends, which lost 5 bases and 7 bases, there was a span of 14 bases. The CDR3 runs to 12 residues. Here the CDR3 reads CSAFGSVPGYTF. The CDR3 DNA reads TGCAGTGCTTTTGGGTCGGTCCCTGGCTACACCTTC.

This clonotype has just a few counts. The rearrangement uses TRBV6-2 or TRBV6-3 and TRBJ2-1; D is unclear. This CDR3 comprises 13 residues. Trimming stripped 4 bases from V and 6 bases from J, with 10 bases between. Germline assignment: CDR1 MNHEY and CDR2 SVGEGT. The CDR3 nucleotides are TGTGCCAGCAGTTCGGAAGGGCGCAATGAGCAGTTCTTC. It codes for CASSSEGRNEQFF.

The rearrangement joins TRBV20-1 to TRBJ2-3; tentative D call: TRBD2 (5 bases). V was cut by 0 bases and J by 8 bases, with 15 bases left in between. In germline, CDR1 is DFQATT, CDR2 SNEGSKA (reference sequence). The CDR3 loop spans 14 amino acids. CDR3 sequence reads: CSARDPVMAGTQYF. The DNA of the CDR3 is TGCAGTGCTAGAGACCCAGTGATGGCGGGTACGCAGTATTTT.

J is TRBJ2-2 and V is TRBV5-1, with 8 bases fitting TRBD2. The length of the CDR3 is 18 residues. Germline V gene lookup returns CDR1 SGHRS and CDR2 YFSETQ. With 4 bases clipped from V and 2 bases from J, the junction kept 13 bases outside the gene matches. DNA of the CDR3: TGCGCCAGCAGCCTTCCCCCGGGACTAGAAGTTAACACCGGGGAGCTGTTTTTT. Residues: CASSLPPGLEVNTGELFF.

This clonotype was seen only a few times. This chain's CDR3 is CSVEVPGASGANVLTF. The CDR3 bases are TGCAGCGTTGAAGTCCCTGGGGCCTCTGGGGCCAACGTCCTGACTTTC. The chain employs TRBV29-1 and TRBJ2-6; TRBD1 might be the D (5 bases). Trimming removed 1 base at V and 0 bases at J, with 10 bases between. CDR1 is SQVTM and CDR2 is ANQGSEA in the germline V gene. This CDR3 has 16 amino acids.

The chain is built from TRBV15 and TRBJ2-5, with D perhaps TRBD2 (6 bases). V was clipped by 3 bases and J by 3 bases, with 14 bases between them. Germline V gene data show CDR1 as LNHNV and CDR2 as YYDKDF (reference sequence). CDR3 length: 15 residues. The CDR3 region is CATSSQRGGEETQYF. The CDR3, as DNA: TGTGCCACCAGCAGTCAGAGGGGCGGGGAAGAGACCCAGTACTTC.

V usage is TRBV12-3 or TRBV12-4 and J usage is TRBJ1-1; D remains ambiguous. V was trimmed by 3 bases and J by 5 bases, leaving 13 bases between them. This CDR3 contains 14 residues. The CDR3 spells CASSFRGFRTEAFF. The CDR3 DNA reads TGTGCCAGCAGTTTTCGAGGATTTCGGACTGAAGCTTTCTTT.

CDR3 protein: CSARVGQFVGSFSYGYTF. The CDR3, as DNA: TGCAGTGCTAGAGTGGGACAGTTCGTTGGGAGCTTCAGTTATGGCTACACCTTC. The rearrangement uses TRBV20-1 and TRBJ1-2; 7 nucleotides line up with TRBD1. The V segment lost 1 base and the J segment 5 bases; nucleotides outside the gene matches: 19. The CDR3 covers 18 residues. CDR1 is DFQATT and CDR2 is SNEGSKA in the germline V gene (reference sequence).

This clonotype showed up many times. The germline gene is not matched at one end of the junction; a read error may be the cause. This chain links TRBV7-9 with TRBJ2-5; 8 bases fit TRBD2. The CDR3 has 14 residues. Per the germline V gene, CDR1 is SEHNR and CDR2 is FQNEAQ (reference sequence). The CDR3 region is CASRLAGSQETQYF. The DNA for the CDR3 is TGTGCCAGCAGATTAGCGGGAAGTCAAGAGACCCAGTACTTC. Filled out from reference TRBV7-9 and TRBJ2-5, the complete variable domain reads DTGVSQNPRHKITKRGQNVTFRCDPISEHNRLYWYRQTLGQGPEFLTYFQNEAQLEKSRLLSDRFSAERPKGSFSTLEIQRTEQGDSAMYLCASRLAGSQETQYFGPGTRLLVL.

This clonotype was observed at least ten times. The chain couples TRBV29-1 to TRBJ2-1; no firm D call. CDR3 length: 10 amino acids. Germline values: CDR1 SQVTM, CDR2 ANQGSEA. Deletions cut 3 bases from V and 6 bases from J, with 3 bases between. CDR3 sequence: CSVDSNEQFF. CDR3 DNA: TGCAGCGTTGATAGCAATGAGCAGTTCTTC.

This clonotype was detected only a few times. The CDR3 loop reads CSVLPGTDPTDTQYF. The CDR3 region has the DNA TGCAGCGTCCTTCCCGGGACCGACCCAACAGATACGCAGTATTTT. This chain uses TRBV29-1 with TRBJ2-3, with D perhaps assigned TRBD1 or TRBD2 (5 bases each). Between the trimmed V and J ends, which lost 6 bases and 3 bases, there was a span of 19 bases. Germline V gene sequence: CDR1 SQVTM, CDR2 ANQGSEA. The CDR3 extends over 15 amino acids.

The CDR3 here is CASSLAANTGELFF. The CDR3 DNA sequence: TGCGCCAGCAGCTTGGCGGCAAACACCGGGGAGCTGTTTTTT. The chain links TRBV5-1 to TRBJ2-2, with D uncertain. Trimming removed 0 bases from V and 2 bases from J, with 5 bases in between. Germline V CDR1 and CDR2: SGHRS, YFSETQ. This CDR3 comprises 14 residues.

V is TRBV20-1 and J is TRBJ1-2, with D perhaps TRBD1 (6 bases). Trimming stripped 3 bases from V and 6 bases from J, with 14 bases between. CDR1 and CDR2 from the germline V gene are DFQATT and SNEGSKA (reference sequence). This CDR3 comprises 13 residues. The CDR3 bases are TGCAGTGCTAGGGGCCGTCCAGGGGATGGCTACACCTTC. Protein: CSARGRPGDGYTF.

The table lists this clonotype with a few counts. V usage is TRBV6-2 or TRBV6-3 and J usage is TRBJ1-1, with no clear D. The germline V and J ends were trimmed by 5 bases and 11 bases, with 21 bases remaining between them. Germline CDR1 and CDR2: MNHEY and SVGEGT. The CDR3 has 14 residues. The CDR3 region is CASSRPGPSVRAFF. Here the CDR3 DNA reads TGTGCCAGCAGTCGGCCCGGTCCGTCGGTAAGGGCTTTCTTT.

This clonotype has only a few counts. The CDR3 bases are TGCAGTGCTAGAGATACAGGGGGCTTAACTGAAGCTTTCTTT. Its protein is CSARDTGGLTEAFF. The rearrangement links TRBV20-1 to TRBJ1-1, with TRBD1 matching over 9 bases. CDR3 length equals 14 residues. Germline V gives CDR1 DFQATT, CDR2 SNEGSKA (reference sequence). Trimming cost V 0 bases and J 5 bases; bases outside gene matches: 4.

The rearrangement links TRBV6-5 to TRBJ2-3, with D perhaps assigned TRBD1 or TRBD2 (5 bases each). Germline assignment: CDR1 MNHEY and CDR2 SVGAGI. The CDR3 has 14 amino acids. V was clipped by 8 bases and J by 0 bases, with 12 bases between them. The DNA of the CDR3 is TGTGCCAGCGGACAAAGCGGTAGCACAGATACGCAGTATTTT. The encoded protein is CASGQSGSTDTQYF.

The chain employs TRBV19 and TRBJ1-1, with D unresolved. The CDR3 has 13 residues. Germline CDR1 is LNHDA and CDR2 is SQIVND (reference sequence). Trimming removed 5 bases at V and 8 bases at J, with 15 bases between. The CDR3 protein is CASSDIPGGEAFF. The CDR3 DNA reads TGTGCCAGTAGTGACATTCCGGGAGGCGAAGCTTTCTTT.

This clonotype is medium-sized (0.01 to 0.1%) in the sample. V gene TRBV7-2 combines with J gene TRBJ2-7; the match to TRBD2 covers 7 bases. V trimming: 1 base; J trimming: 3 bases; junction bases outside the gene matches: 6. Germline V gene data show CDR1 as SGHTA and CDR2 as FQGNSA. The CDR3 length is 15 residues. Here the CDR3 DNA reads TGTGCCAGCAGCTTAGTTACTAGCGCCAACTACGAGCAGTACTTC. It encodes CASSLVTSANYEQYF.